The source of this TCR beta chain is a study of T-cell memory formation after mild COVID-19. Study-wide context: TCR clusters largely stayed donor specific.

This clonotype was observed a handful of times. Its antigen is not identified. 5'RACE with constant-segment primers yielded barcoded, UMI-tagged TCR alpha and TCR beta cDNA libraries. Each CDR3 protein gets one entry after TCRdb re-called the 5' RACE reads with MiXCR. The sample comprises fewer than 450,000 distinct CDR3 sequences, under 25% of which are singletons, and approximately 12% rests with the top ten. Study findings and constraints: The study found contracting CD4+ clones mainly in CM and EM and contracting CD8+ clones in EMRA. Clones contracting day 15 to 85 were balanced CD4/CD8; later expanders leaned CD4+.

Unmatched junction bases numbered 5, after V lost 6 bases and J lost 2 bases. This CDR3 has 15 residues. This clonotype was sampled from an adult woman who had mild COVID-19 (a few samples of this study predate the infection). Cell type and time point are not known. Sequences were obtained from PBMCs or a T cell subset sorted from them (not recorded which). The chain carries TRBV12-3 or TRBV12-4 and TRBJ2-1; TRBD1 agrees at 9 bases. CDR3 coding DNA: TGTGCCAGCAGCAAGGACAGGGGCCCCTACAATGAGCAGTTCTTC. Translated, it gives CASSKDRGPYNEQFF.